The present T cell receptor (beta chain) was sequenced within a study of shared clonotypes between healthy human individuals. CDR3 length equals 13 residues. CDR1 is MNHEY and CDR2 is SMNVEV in the germline V gene (reference sequence). The V and J ends lost 4 bases and 2 bases respectively, with 8 bases between them. Generated by immunoSEQ multiplex PCR, the TCRdb table keeps only in-frame clones and is missing some. The sample yields a few million clones, 85% to 95% seen once. The TCR comes from a man younger than 30 in good health. Sequencing was done on a sample of naive CD4+ T cells sorted from blood. The sample's subset: CD45RA+ positively selected. The V and J genes are TRBV27 and TRBJ1-2; D ambiguous. CDR3 coding DNA: TGTGCCAGCAGTTCTCGCTTCAACTATGGCTACACCTTC. Translation gives CASSSRFNYGYTF.